This T cell receptor (beta chain) was sequenced during a study of T cells after posttransplantation cyclophosphamide. TCRdb keeps only in-frame clones here, not all; method: immunoSEQ multiplex PCR. The sample yields roughly 18,000 clones, roughly 80% seen once. Germline V gene lookup returns CDR1 MRHNA and CDR2 SNTAGT. V was trimmed by 6 bases and J by 5 bases, leaving 16 bases between them. The CDR3 is made up of 15 amino acids. The V and J genes are TRBV6-4 and TRBJ2-2; the D gene is possibly TRBD1 (6 bases). Sequencing used memory CD4+ T cells sorted from blood. This clonotype was sampled from a man aged 30 to 45 in good health and a related stem cell transplant donor. The CDR3 DNA follows: TGTGCCAGCAGCCTAACAGGGAGTGGGACCGGGGAGCTGTTTTTT. Protein sequence: CASSLTGSGTGELFF.